One and the same sample provided the 16 T cell receptor beta chains below, sequenced in a study of T cell responses to AZD1222 COVID-19 vaccine. Produced via immunoSEQ multiplex PCR; TCRdb's table is partial and in-frame only. This sample yields roughly 100,000 clones, of which about 89% are seen a single time; 10% to 13% belongs to the top ten. Sequenced here: peripheral blood, sampled 28 days after the second AZD1222 dose. These receptors all come from an adult who received the AZD1222 COVID-19 vaccine.

The CDR3 coding sequence is TGTGCCAGCAGTGCCCGGACAGGGGGTTGGGGCGGGGAGCTGTTTTTT. It yields the protein CASSARTGGWGGELFF. V usage is TRBV28 and J usage is TRBJ2-2; 10 nucleotides align to TRBD1. V was clipped by 5 bases and J by 7 bases; unmatched bases: 10. Germline V gene sequence: CDR1 MDHEN, CDR2 SYDVKM. The CDR3 is made up of 16 amino acids.

The chain links TRBV10-3 to TRBJ1-2; 7 nucleotides line up with TRBD1. Germline assignment: CDR1 ENHRY and CDR2 SYGVKD. Trimming cost V 5 bases and J 4 bases; bases outside gene matches: 10. The CDR3 totals 15 residues. In DNA, the CDR3 is TGTGCCATCAGTCTGGGGGTTAGACAGGGCTATGGCTACACCTTC. It encodes CAISLGVRQGYGYTF.

The gene calls are TRBV12-3 or TRBV12-4 and TRBJ1-5; D is undetermined. V was clipped by 2 bases and J by 3 bases, with 5 bases between them. The CDR3 is 13 amino acids. In nucleotides, the CDR3 is TGTGCCAGCAGTTTAAGCACCAATCAGCCCCAGCATTTT. As protein: CASSLSTNQPQHF.

V usage is TRBV13 and J usage is TRBJ1-5, with D perhaps matching TRBD1 (5 bases). The V gene lost 5 bases and the J gene lost 6 bases, with 14 bases spanning the gap. The CDR3 has 14 residues. CDR1 PRHDT and CDR2 FYEKMQ come from the germline V gene (reference sequence). Here the CDR3 reads CASSPGPSGQPQHF. Here the CDR3 DNA reads TGTGCCAGCAGCCCAGGGCCTAGCGGTCAGCCCCAGCATTTT.

The chain recombines TRBV27 with TRBJ2-7, with D possibly matching TRBD2 (6 bases). The germline V and J ends were trimmed by 6 bases and 2 bases, with 14 bases remaining between them. CDR1 is MNHEY, CDR2 SMNVEV, per germline (reference sequence). The CDR3 sequence is 14 residues long. The CDR3 loop reads CASRDGGTPYEQYF. Written as DNA, the CDR3 is TGTGCCAGCAGGGATGGAGGGACCCCCTACGAGCAGTACTTC.

The rearrangement uses TRBV4-2 and TRBJ2-1; TRBD2 matches 11 bases. The J segment lost 3 bases and the V segment lost 1 base, leaving 5 bases of the junction unmatched. Germline values: CDR1 LGHNA, CDR2 YNFKEQ. This CDR3 region has 17 residues. The CDR3 protein is CASSQALLAGDYNEQFF. The CDR3, as DNA: TGTGCCAGCAGCCAAGCCCTACTAGCGGGAGACTACAATGAGCAGTTCTTC.

The chain employs TRBV18 and TRBJ1-5, with D possibly matching TRBD1 (6 bases). Germline V gene data show CDR1 as KGHSH and CDR2 as LQKENI. The CDR3 covers 15 residues. The germline V and J ends were trimmed by 1 base and 6 bases, with 13 bases remaining between them. CDR3 sequence (DNA): TGTGCCAGCTCACCACTCGAGGGGGGTCTTCAGCCCCAGCATTTT. Translation: CASSPLEGGLQPQHF.

The gene calls are TRBV19 and TRBJ2-1, with 8 bases identical to TRBD2. CDR1 is LNHDA, CDR2 SQIVND, per germline (reference sequence). The junction had 17 bases not matched to a gene; V was cut back by 7 bases and J by 0 bases. This CDR3 contains 19 residues. DNA for the CDR3: TGTGCCAGTACCCTAAGGAGCCCCAGCGGGGGTAGCTCCTACAATGAGCAGTTCTTC. Protein: CASTLRSPSGGSSYNEQFF.

A single count supports this clone. This chain uses TRBV28 with TRBJ1-2; no clear D. CDR3 length: 12 amino acids. The germline gives CDR1 MDHEN, CDR2 SYDVKM. Trimming cost V 4 bases and J 4 bases, with 7 bases left between them. The CDR3 is CASSSFRYGYTF. CDR3 coding DNA: TGTGCCAGCAGTTCCTTTCGCTATGGCTACACCTTC.

This clone is a singleton in its sample. The chain links TRBV27 to TRBJ2-2; no clear D. V dropped 0 bases and J dropped 1 base, with 6 bases sitting between them. The CDR3 contains 15 residues. Germline lookup yields CDR1 MNHEY and CDR2 SMNVEV (reference sequence). Here the CDR3 reads CASSLSDQNTGELFF. The DNA for the CDR3 is TGTGCCAGCAGTTTATCAGACCAGAACACCGGGGAGCTGTTTTTT.

The genes are TRBV9 and TRBJ1-3, with 7 nucleotides matching TRBD1. CDR3 length: 16 amino acids. With V trimmed by 4 bases and J by 0 bases, 7 bases remained unmatched. Germline CDR1 reads SGDLS; CDR2 reads YYNGEE. The CDR3 DNA reads as TGTGCCAGCAGCCCGCACGGGACAGACTCTGGAAACACCATATATTTT. Translated, it gives CASSPHGTDSGNTIYF.

The chain carries TRBV7-2 and TRBJ1-1; 8 bases are shared with TRBD1. Germline values: CDR1 SGHTA, CDR2 FQGNSA. The CDR3 spans 14 residues. J gave up 3 bases and V 5 bases, and 5 bases lay outside the gene matches. CDR3 coding DNA: TGTGCCAGCAGCCTAGTGACAGGGGACACTGAAGCTTTCTTT. This sequence encodes CASSLVTGDTEAFF.

Only one count was recorded for this clone. The chain employs TRBV10-2 and TRBJ2-1; TRBD1 aligns across 8 bases. The V gene's germline CDR1 is WSHSY and CDR2 SAAADI. The CDR3 is 12 amino acids. Germline trimming cut 10 bases from V and 6 bases from J; bases unmatched to any gene: 5. The CDR3 spells CAISTGGNEQFF. CDR3 in DNA: TGCGCCATTTCTACAGGGGGCAATGAGCAGTTCTTC.

This clone was picked up one time. The gene calls are TRBV28 and TRBJ2-7; 9 bases are shared with TRBD1. J was trimmed by 3 bases and V by 3 bases; bases with no gene match: 6. The V gene's germline CDR1 is MDHEN and CDR2 SYDVKM. This CDR3 is 15 amino acids long. The chain's CDR3 is CASSLVGQGYYEQYF. Here the CDR3 DNA reads TGTGCCAGCAGTTTGGTGGGACAGGGTTACTACGAGCAGTACTTC. Filled out from reference TRBV28 and TRBJ2-7, the complete variable domain reads DVKVTQSSRYLVKRTGEKVFLECVQDMDHENMFWYRQDPGLGLRLIYFSYDVKMKEKGDIPEGYSVSREKKERFSLILESASTNQTSMYLCASSLVGQGYYEQYFGPGTRLTVT.

This clone was observed once. A junction boundary mismatches the germline segment, possibly from a read error. This chain links TRBV7-7 with TRBJ2-2, with D maybe TRBD2 (6 bases). The CDR3 covers 18 residues. Germline V CDR1 and CDR2: SSHAT, FNYEAQ (reference sequence). CDR3 coding DNA: TGTGCTAGCAGCTTAAGTTTTGCGGCGGGGACTCGCACCGGGGAGCTGTTTTTT. This gives the protein CASSLSFAAGTRTGELFF.

The chain links TRBV10-3 to TRBJ2-1; a weak D match, TRBD1 (5 bases). The germline V and J ends were trimmed by 7 bases and 5 bases, with 9 bases remaining between them. Germline values: CDR1 ENHRY, CDR2 SYGVKD. This CDR3 comprises 12 residues. This CDR3 reads CAIKMTDNEQFF. The CDR3 DNA is TGTGCCATCAAAATGACAGACAATGAGCAGTTCTTC.